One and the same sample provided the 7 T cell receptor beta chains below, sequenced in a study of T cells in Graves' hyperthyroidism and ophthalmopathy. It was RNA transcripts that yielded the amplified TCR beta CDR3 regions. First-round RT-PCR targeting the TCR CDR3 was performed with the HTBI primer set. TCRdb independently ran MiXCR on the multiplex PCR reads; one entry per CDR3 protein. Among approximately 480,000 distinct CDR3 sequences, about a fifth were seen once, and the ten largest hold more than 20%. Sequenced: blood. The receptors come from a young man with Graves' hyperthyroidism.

The CDR3 DNA reads TGTGCCAGCAGTTACTCATGGGTTTCGGGGAAAGCTTTCTTT. It specifies CASSYSWVSGKAFF. The V gene is TRBV6-5, the J gene TRBJ1-1, with D unresolved. The V end lost 0 bases, the J end lost 9 bases, and 14 bases lay between the germline ends. The CDR3 has 14 residues. Looked up from germline, CDR1 is MNHEY and CDR2 is SVGAGI.

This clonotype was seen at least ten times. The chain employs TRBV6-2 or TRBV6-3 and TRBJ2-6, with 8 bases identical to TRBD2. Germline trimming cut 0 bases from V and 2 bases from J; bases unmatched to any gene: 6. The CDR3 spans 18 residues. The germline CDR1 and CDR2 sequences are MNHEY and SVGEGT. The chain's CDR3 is CASSYSRAGGAGANVLTF. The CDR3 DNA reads TGTGCCAGCAGTTACTCACGGGCGGGGGGCGCTGGGGCCAACGTCCTGACTTTC.

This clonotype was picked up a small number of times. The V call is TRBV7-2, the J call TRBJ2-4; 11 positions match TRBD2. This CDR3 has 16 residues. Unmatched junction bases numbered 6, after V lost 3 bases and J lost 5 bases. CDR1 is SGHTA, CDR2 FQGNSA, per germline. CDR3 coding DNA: TGTGCCAGCAGCTTCTCTAGCGGGGGGTGGGAAAACATTCAGTACTTC. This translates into CASSFSSGGWENIQYF.

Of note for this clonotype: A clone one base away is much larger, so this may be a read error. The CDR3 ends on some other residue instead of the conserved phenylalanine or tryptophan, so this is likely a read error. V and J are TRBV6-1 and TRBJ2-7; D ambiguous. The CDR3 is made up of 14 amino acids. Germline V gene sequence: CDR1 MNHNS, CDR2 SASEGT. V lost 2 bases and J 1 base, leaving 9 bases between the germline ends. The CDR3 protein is CASSESWLSYEQYL. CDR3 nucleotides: TGTGCCAGCAGTGAATCATGGTTGTCCTACGAGCAGTACCTC.

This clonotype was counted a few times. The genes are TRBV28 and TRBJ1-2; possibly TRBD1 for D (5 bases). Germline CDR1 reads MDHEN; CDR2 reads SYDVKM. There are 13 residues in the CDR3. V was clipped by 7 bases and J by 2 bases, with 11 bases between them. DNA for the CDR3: TGTGCCAGCACCACGGGACGCAACTATGGCTACACCTTC. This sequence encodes CASTTGRNYGYTF.

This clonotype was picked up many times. CDR3: CASSFSGNTGELFF. CDR3 bases: TGTGCCAGCAGTTTCTCGGGGAACACCGGGGAGCTGTTTTTT. V usage is TRBV27 and J usage is TRBJ2-2; D gene uncertain. CDR3 length: 14 amino acids. CDR1 and CDR2 from the germline V gene are MNHEY and SMNVEV (reference sequence). The V gene lost 3 bases and the J gene lost 1 base, with 6 bases spanning the gap.

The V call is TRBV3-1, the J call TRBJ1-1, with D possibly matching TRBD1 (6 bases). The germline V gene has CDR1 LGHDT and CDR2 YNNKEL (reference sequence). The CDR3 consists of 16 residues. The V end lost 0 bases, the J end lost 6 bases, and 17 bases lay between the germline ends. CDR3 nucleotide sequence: TGTGCCAGCAGCCAAGAATGGCCGGGACAAGACGCTGAAGCTTTCTTT. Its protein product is CASSQEWPGQDAEAFF.